The clone carrying this TCR beta chain was counted a few times. Antigen: not known. These data come from a study of T-cell memory formation after mild COVID-19. TCR alpha and TCR beta cDNA libraries with sample barcodes and UMIs came from 5'RACE using constant-segment primers. A single record per CDR3 protein comes from TCRdb applying MiXCR to the 5' RACE reads. This sample carries about 310,000 distinct CDR3 sequences, more than 15% of them seen once, and the ten largest clones take roughly 22%. V gave up 1 base and J gave up 5 bases, with 11 bases separating them. Germline V gene sequence: CDR1 LNHNV, CDR2 YYDKDF (reference sequence). This CDR3 is built from 14 residues. The study's findings and limits: Certain responding clones were present in pre-infection memory, suggesting participation of cross-reactive memory.

The sequenced sample was PBMCs or a T cell subset sorted from them (not recorded which). This sequence originates from a man aged 18 to 30 who had mild COVID-19 (a few samples of this study predate the infection). Cell type and time point are not known. The rearrangement links TRBV15 to TRBJ1-1, with D unclear. The CDR3 region is CATSRGGRDTEAFF. The CDR3 region has the DNA TGTGCCACCAGCAGAGGAGGGCGGGATACTGAAGCTTTCTTT. The full variable domain, its missing parts supplied by reference TRBV15 and TRBJ1-1, is DAMVIQNPRYQVTQFGKPVTLSCSQTLNHNVMYWYQQKSSQAPKLLFHYYDKDFNNEADTPDNFQSRRPNTSFCFLDIRSPGLGDTAMYLCATSRGGRDTEAFFGQGTRLTVV.